This T cell receptor beta chain was documented in a study of shared clonotypes between healthy human individuals (dated by TCRdb to about 2020). Broadly, across the study: The cohort included a few men and two women between 18 and 49 years of age. For each donor, three plates each were used for CD4 naive and CD4 memory, two plates were used for CD8 naive, and one plate was used for CD8 memory. To estimate repertoire size and how much clonotype sharing occurs between individuals, the study deeply sequenced the blood TCR repertoires of several healthy adults. Libraries were prepared and TCR repertoires were sequenced by different laboratories using diverse techniques, in order to increase sequencing depth and limit assay-specific biases. Each donor's leukapheresis produced roughly between roughly 0.9 and 8.9 billion PBMCs. Points the paper makes about the study in general: Naive subsets generally had larger estimated clonotype richness than memory subsets did. Higher generation probabilities were observed for clonotypes shared by all four sorted-subset donors than for non-shared clonotypes. Pairwise subsampling led to the expectation that sequencing depth would affect the degree of clonotype sharing among donors. Because the study included only a small number of donors, the genetic and exposure-history diversity represented was limited. Sampling was restricted to blood, and TCR repertoires in tissue are likely to differ from TCR repertoires in blood. About 5% of naive CD4, more than 3% of naive CD8, approximately 2% of memory CD4, and more than 0.35% of memory CD8 clonotypes were shared across several donors. Even with the large sequencing depth, rarefaction of the sorted-subset datasets indicated that sequencing was incomplete.

The CDR3 runs 15 amino acids, cysteine and phenylalanine included. Just CDR3 DNA is preserved here, 45 bases in frame from base 1. CDR1 and CDR2 are read off the germline V gene as MDHEN and SYDVKM. V has 3 bases trimmed and J has 3 bases trimmed; junction bases matching no gene number 8. The donors were healthy, HIV-negative adults who had no recently reported acute infections or vaccinations. Every donor was a Caucasian adult living in Nashville, Tennessee, USA. CD4+ T cells were enriched through magnetic negative selection, after which naive cells were positively selected on CD45RA and the remaining negative fraction served as the memory subset. Blood was collected by leukapheresis, and PBMCs were isolated by Ficoll-Histopaque density gradient centrifugation and then cryopreserved in liquid nitrogen vapor phase. Analytical flow cytometry was used to check the purity and quantity of every magnetically sorted T cell population. Each sorted fraction had its genomic DNA isolated and then quantified by UV absorbance on a Nanodrop 2000c.

Using the deep immunoSEQ assay, TCR CDR3 regions were amplified from genomic DNA by multiplex PCR. Genomic DNA extracted from each cell subset was distributed evenly over all wells of several immunoSEQ 96-well plates, and each plate served as one replicate. For sorted subsets, roughly 200 ng genomic DNA, equal to tens of thousands of T cell genomes, was loaded into each replicate PCR. Purified libraries were measured with a Qubit 3.0 fluorometer, size-checked on a Bioanalyzer 2100, and measured again with the KAPA Library Quantification kit. Every immunoSEQ 96-well plate was sequenced on a separate single-read 150-cycle Illumina NextSeq 550 flow cell. The published analysis was carried out like this. The immunoSEQ output contained only junctional sequences without quality scores, so filtering could not match that applied to full-length reads. To assign V/J genes and CDR3, sequences were annotated against IMGT germline references using PyIR, a Python wrapper for IgBLAST v1.9. Reads were filtered out if the reads had weak V/J assignments (E-value above 1e-6), no CDR3, stop codons, out-of-frame junctions, or ambiguous translated residues. A V3J clonotype was defined by an identical inferred V gene, J gene, and CDR3 amino acid sequence. To compute the percentage overlap between repertoires, the number of shared unique clonotypes was divided by the size of the smaller repertoire. Richness of each repertoire was evaluated using RTK rarefaction, the Chao1 estimator, and Recon v2.1 estimates of unobserved clonotypes. For all TCRbeta clonotypes obtained by the gDNA method from a handful of donors, generation probabilities were computed with OLGA. This is the immuneACCESS table as TCRdb keeps it, with only in-frame sequences that have V and J called. A part of the clones is gone; compared with another copy, unresolved V genes explain less than half, and the rest is unexplained. The V and J calls and clone size were taken over from that table, and D and trimming were inferred from the DNA. The sample yields roughly 1,600,000 clones; approximately 98.5% were counted once. The ten biggest clones cover 0.36% of the sample.

To note about this clone: The clone's antigen remains unknown. Base qualities are not recorded, but no much larger clone differs from it by a single base.

Sequenced: naive CD4+ T cells sorted from blood. The cell subset or site label corresponds to: CD45RA+ positively selected. The clonotype was recovered from a man aged 30-40 years in good health. The rearrangement combines TRBV28 with TRBJ2-7, with 7 middle bases fitting TRBD2. The DNA is as follows: TGTGCCAGCAGTTTTGGTGGGAGGGCCGGCTACGAGCAGTACTTC. It is translated as CASSFGGRAGYEQYF.